The sequence of this T cell receptor beta chain was determined in a study of blood T cell repertoires in COVID-19. Study in general: Nucleic acid was either cDNA or gDNA, and it came from T cells, B-cell-depleted T cells, or PBMCs.

Original methodology: Amplified reference gene primers provided the basis for estimating nucleated cell counts. Here immunoSEQ multiplex PCR was the method, and the copy in TCRdb shows in-frame clones only, minus some. The V and J calls and clone size come from that table; D and trimming were worked out from the DNA. The table has about 380,000 clones, about 90% seen once; the top ten hold 2.5% to 3.5%. Two negative PCRs, clearance, or symptom resolution had been documented for recovered Cohort 3 donors. Germline assignment: CDR1 MNHEY and CDR2 SMNVEV (reference sequence). V dropped 5 bases and J dropped 1 base, with 5 bases sitting between them. The length of the CDR3 is 12 residues.

The sequenced sample was PBMCs or T cells enriched from blood (not recorded which). The chain carries TRBV27 and TRBJ1-1; no clear D gene. The receptor was derived from a woman in her thirties who had recovered from COVID-19. CDR3 region: CASSAENTEAFF. The CDR3, as DNA: TGTGCCAGCAGTGCAGAGAACACTGAAGCTTTCTTT.